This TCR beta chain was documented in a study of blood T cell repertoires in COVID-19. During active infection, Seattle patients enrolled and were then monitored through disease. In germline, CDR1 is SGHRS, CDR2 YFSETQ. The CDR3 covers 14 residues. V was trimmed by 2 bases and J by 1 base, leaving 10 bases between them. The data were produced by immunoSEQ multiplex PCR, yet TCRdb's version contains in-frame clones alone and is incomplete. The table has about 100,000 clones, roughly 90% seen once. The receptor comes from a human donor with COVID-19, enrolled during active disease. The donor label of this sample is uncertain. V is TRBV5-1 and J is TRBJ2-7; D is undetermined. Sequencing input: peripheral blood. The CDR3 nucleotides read TGCGCCAGCAGCTTCCTGGCAGATTCCTACGAGCAGTACTTC. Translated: CASSFLADSYEQYF.